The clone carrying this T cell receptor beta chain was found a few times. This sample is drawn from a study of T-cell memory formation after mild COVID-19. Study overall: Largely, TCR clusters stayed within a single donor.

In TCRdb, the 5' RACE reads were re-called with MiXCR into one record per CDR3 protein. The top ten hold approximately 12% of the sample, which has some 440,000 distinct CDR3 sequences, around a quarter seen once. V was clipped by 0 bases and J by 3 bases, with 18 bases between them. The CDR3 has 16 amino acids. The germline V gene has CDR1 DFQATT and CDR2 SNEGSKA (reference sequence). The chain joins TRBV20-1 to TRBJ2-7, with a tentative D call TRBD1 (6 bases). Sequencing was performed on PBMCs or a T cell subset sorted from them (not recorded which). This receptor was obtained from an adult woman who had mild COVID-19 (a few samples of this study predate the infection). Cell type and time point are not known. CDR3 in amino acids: CSARDLQGDTYYEQYF. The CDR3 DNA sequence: TGCAGTGCTAGAGATCTTCAAGGGGACACTTACTACGAGCAGTACTTC.